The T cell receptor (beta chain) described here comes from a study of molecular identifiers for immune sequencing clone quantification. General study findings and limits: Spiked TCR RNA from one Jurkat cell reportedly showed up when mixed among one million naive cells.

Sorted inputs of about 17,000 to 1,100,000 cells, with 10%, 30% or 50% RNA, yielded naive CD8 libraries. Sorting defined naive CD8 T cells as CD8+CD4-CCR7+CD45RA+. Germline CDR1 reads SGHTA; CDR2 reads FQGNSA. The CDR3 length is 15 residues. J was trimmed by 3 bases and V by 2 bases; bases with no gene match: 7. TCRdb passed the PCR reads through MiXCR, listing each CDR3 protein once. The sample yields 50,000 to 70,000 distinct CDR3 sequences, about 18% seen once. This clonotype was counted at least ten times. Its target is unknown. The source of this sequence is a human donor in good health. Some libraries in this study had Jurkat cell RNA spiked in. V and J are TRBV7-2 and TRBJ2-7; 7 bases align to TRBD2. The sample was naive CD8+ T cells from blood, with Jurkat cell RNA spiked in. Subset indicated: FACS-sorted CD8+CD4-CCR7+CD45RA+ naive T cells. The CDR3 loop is CASSLWPGGFYEQYF. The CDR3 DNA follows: TGTGCCAGCAGCTTATGGCCGGGAGGATTCTACGAGCAGTACTTC. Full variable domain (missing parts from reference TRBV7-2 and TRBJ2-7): GAGVSQSPSNKVTEKGKDVELRCDPISGHTALYWYRQSLGQGLEFLIYFQGNSAPDKSGLPSDRFSAERTGGSVSTLTIQRTQQEDSAVYLCASSLWPGGFYEQYFGPGTRLTVT.